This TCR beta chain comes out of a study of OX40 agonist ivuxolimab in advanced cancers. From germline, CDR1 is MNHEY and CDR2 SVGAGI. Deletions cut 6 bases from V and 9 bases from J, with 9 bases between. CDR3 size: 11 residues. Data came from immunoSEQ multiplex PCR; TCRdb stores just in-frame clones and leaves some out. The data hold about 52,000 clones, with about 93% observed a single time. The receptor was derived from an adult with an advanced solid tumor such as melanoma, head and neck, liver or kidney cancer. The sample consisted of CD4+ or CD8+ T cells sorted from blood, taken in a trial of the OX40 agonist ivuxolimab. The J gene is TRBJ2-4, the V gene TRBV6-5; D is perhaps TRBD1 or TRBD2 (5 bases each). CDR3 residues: CASRTGGIQYF. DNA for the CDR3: TGTGCCAGCAGGACTGGGGGCATTCAGTACTTC.